This T cell receptor (beta chain) comes out of a study of T cells after posttransplantation cyclophosphamide (dated by TCRdb to the mid-2010s). Describing the broader study: Using TRB sequencing, the study followed how the T cell repertoire reconstituted after myeloablative bone marrow transplantation in which posttransplantation cyclophosphamide served as GVHD prophylaxis. Antigen receptor sequencing was done on samples from 35 PTCy-treated patients and from approximately 15 related bone marrow donors of those patients. Blood from all 30 or so PTCy patients with 1-year posttransplant specimens was subjected to TRB sequencing. In 3 patients, up to 3 additional blood samples taken between 2 and 5.2 years after transplant also underwent TRB sequencing, as did pretransplant blood from 4 patients. TRA and TRB clonality were tightly correlated in several samples, so subsequent TCR analyses focused on TRB only. Public TRB sequences were compared against a database of over 3,000 sequences linked to responses to pathogens, tumor antigens, self-antigens and alloantigens. The paper as a whole reports these results and caveats: Across 45 patients, recipient CMV seropositivity and CMV reactivation were highly associated with TRB clonality; PTCy diversity was similar to CNI/methotrexate controls. Donor-recipient similarity was low at 1-2 months but increased during the first year, and donor CD8+ memory clones often dominated later blood repertoires. The TRB repertoires of T cells infiltrating skin or the GI tract showed only limited overlap with the TRB repertoires found in blood.

On the day of marrow donation, related bone marrow donors gave peripheral blood samples. Peripheral blood and bone marrow mononuclear cells were isolated by Ficoll-Hypaque density centrifugation and cryopreserved. TRB sequencing was run on genomic DNA with either the immunoSEQ assay at survey resolution or the hsTCRB kit. As for the authors' bioinformatics: The immunoSEQ software handled initial read processing, and the LymphoSeq R package was used for repertoire analyses. Clonality was computed as 1 minus normalized Shannon entropy, and a Gini coefficient was also calculated for each TRB dataset. To infer phenotypes in unsorted samples, TRB sequences from sorted subsets of the recipient or donor were mapped onto unsorted samples from the same recipient. What TCRdb holds here is the immuneACCESS table cut down to in-frame rearrangements. Part of the clones is not present; checked against another copy, under half of the missing clones reflect an unresolved V gene, and the others are unexplained. V, J and clone size derive from that table, while D and trimming were established from the DNA sequence. The sample records 25,000 to 35,000 clones, none occurring a single time. Of the sample, about 4.5% is held by the ten largest clones.

This clone was counted many times. Which antigen it targets is not known. Base quality data are lacking; no much larger clone is found one base away. Sequencing input: PBMCs. The clonotype originates from a woman in her twenties or thirties in good health and a related stem cell transplant donor.

The DNA is as follows: TGTGCCAGCAGCTTGGCAGGCCGGAGGGAAAAACTGTTTTTT. It translates as CASSLAGRREKLFF. In this chain, TRBV11-2 is recombined with TRBJ1-4; the D gene remains uncertain. Deletion took 3 bases off V and 8 bases off J, with a span of 13 bases between the germline ends. CDR1 is given as SGHAT and CDR2 as FQNNGV, both from the germline V gene. From the cysteine up to the phenylalanine, the CDR3 has a length of 14 residues. The read is trimmed to its CDR3 DNA, 42 bases read in frame from base 1.